This entry lists 20 T cell receptor beta chains sequenced from one sample in a study of beta chain features in type 1 diabetes. The whole isolated RNA underwent reverse transcription, so sequencing captured expressed TCRB transcripts. TCRdb keeps only in-frame clones here, not all; method: immunoSEQ multiplex PCR. The sample shows 130,000 to 150,000 clones, around 7% of them seen only once. The specimen was central memory CD4+ T cells from blood. The origin of the receptors is a woman aged 25 to 39 in good health.

This clone was counted only a few times. The chain has TRBV19 and TRBJ2-1; 8 bases map to TRBD1. V dropped 7 bases and J dropped 6; count of bases not matched to a gene: 8. CDR3 length: 14 amino acids. Looked up from germline, CDR1 is LNHDA and CDR2 is SQIVND (reference sequence). CDR3 amino acids: CASKRQGASNEQFF. The DNA for the CDR3 is TGTGCCAGTAAGCGGCAGGGGGCATCCAATGAGCAGTTCTTC.

This chain joins TRBV9 and TRBJ2-2; D is uncertain. V was clipped by 1 base and J by 0 bases, with 10 bases between them. This CDR3 is built from 16 residues. Germline CDR1 and CDR2: SGDLS and YYNGEE. In nucleotides, the CDR3 is TGTGCCAGCAGCGTACTTGGCCCTCCGAACACCGGGGAGCTGTTTTTT. It specifies CASSVLGPPNTGELFF.

The chain joins TRBV6-4 to TRBJ2-1, with D perhaps matching TRBD2 (6 bases). This CDR3 region has 15 residues. Looked up from germline, CDR1 is MRHNA and CDR2 is SNTAGT. Trimming cost V 3 bases and J 2 bases, with 11 bases left between them. The CDR3 DNA follows: TGTGCCAGCAGTGAAAAGGCGGGACCCTACAATGAGCAGTTCTTC. Its protein is CASSEKAGPYNEQFF.

The J gene is TRBJ1-5, the V gene TRBV30, with TRBD1 identical over 7 bases. The CDR3 extends over 15 amino acids. Germline-derived CDR1 and CDR2 are GTSNPN and SVGIG (reference sequence). V shed 7 bases and J 4 bases; nucleotides not matched to a gene: 13. The CDR3 DNA follows: TGTGCCTTGACCACCCGGGACAGCTTAAATCAGCCCCAGCATTTT. Translating gives CALTTRDSLNQPQHF.

This clone was picked up a small number of times. The chain carries TRBV10-1 and TRBJ2-7; D possibly corresponds to TRBD2 (6 bases). The CDR3 consists of 16 residues. V shed 7 bases and J shed 4 bases, with 23 bases lying between them. Germline CDR1 is WNHNN and CDR2 is SYGVQD (reference sequence). The CDR3 DNA sequence: TGCGCCAGCACCCTCGTCGAGGGAAGGAGGGAATACGAGCAGTACTTC. It is translated as CASTLVEGRREYEQYF.

V usage is TRBV30 and J usage is TRBJ1-1; D may be TRBD1 (6 bases). V was cut by 4 bases and J by 7 bases, with 25 bases left in between. The CDR3 totals 16 residues. Germline V gives CDR1 GTSNPN, CDR2 SVGIG (reference sequence). The CDR3 sequence is CAWKGGPRSSRGEAFF. CDR3 DNA: TGTGCCTGGAAGGGGGGGCCAAGGTCATCTCGTGGTGAAGCTTTCTTT.

J is TRBJ1-5 and V is TRBV6-6, with TRBD1 identical over 7 bases. Germline V gives CDR1 MNHNY, CDR2 SVGAGI (reference sequence). With V trimmed by 4 bases and J by 1 base, 7 bases remained unmatched. The CDR3 is 16 amino acids. CDR3 nucleotides: TGTGCCAGCAGTTCATCCCAGGGGGAAAGCAATCAGCCCCAGCATTTT. It is translated as CASSSSQGESNQPQHF.

In this sample, this clone turned up a few times. J is TRBJ1-5 and V is TRBV18; 8 nucleotides align to TRBD1. The V gene's germline CDR1 is KGHSH and CDR2 LQKENI. The junction had 13 bases not matched to a gene; V was cut back by 3 bases and J by 6 bases. The CDR3 extends over 17 amino acids. CDR3 amino acids: CASSPRTGGQGGQPQHF. The CDR3 DNA sequence: TGTGCCAGCTCACCTCGGACGGGCGGACAGGGCGGTCAGCCCCAGCATTTT.

The chain combines TRBV4-3 with TRBJ2-5; D call uncertain. The CDR3 runs 14 residues. Trimming shortened V by 0 bases and J by 1 base, and 6 bases separated the two germline ends. Germline V gives CDR1 LGHNA, CDR2 YSLEER. The CDR3 nucleotides read TGCGCCAGCAGCCAAGAAATCGGCCAAGAGACCCAGTACTTC. Translated: CASSQEIGQETQYF.

This CDR3 reads CASSPGQNTDTQYF. The CDR3 DNA sequence: TGTGCCAGCTCACCGGGACAGAACACAGATACGCAGTATTTT. V usage is TRBV18 and J usage is TRBJ2-3, with 7 nucleotides matching TRBD1. V gave up 3 bases and J gave up 2 bases; unmatched junction bases: 2. CDR3 size: 14 residues. CDR1 KGHSH and CDR2 LQKENI come from the germline V gene.

The chain has TRBV9 and TRBJ2-5; D unclear. V lost 4 bases, J lost 1 base, and 5 bases lay in between. Germline CDR1 reads SGDLS; CDR2 reads YYNGEE. The CDR3 contains 12 residues. CDR3 loop: CASSSSQETQYF. The CDR3 DNA follows: TGTGCCAGCAGCTCCTCCCAAGAGACCCAGTACTTC.

This clone has only one observation. One end of the junction varies from germline; a read error may be responsible. The J gene is TRBJ2-1, the V gene TRBV28, with 14 positions matching TRBD2. The CDR3 covers 16 residues. Germline assignment: CDR1 MDHEN and CDR2 SYDVKM. In DNA form, the CDR3 reads TGTGCCAGCAGGGGACTAGCGGGAGCAAACTACCATGAGCAGTTCTTC. This gives the protein CASRGLAGANYHEQFF.

This clone was picked up a small number of times. The chain employs TRBV4-1 and TRBJ2-3, with 11 bases lining up with TRBD1. The germline V gene encodes CDR1 MGHRA and CDR2 YSYEKL. The CDR3 is 15 amino acids. Germline trimming cut 5 bases from V and 4 bases from J; bases unmatched to any gene: 5. The DNA of the CDR3 is TGCGCCAGCAGCTTTGGGACAGGGGGAGCAGATACGCAGTATTTT. The encoded protein is CASSFGTGGADTQYF.

In this sample, this clone turned up a few times. J is TRBJ2-2 and V is TRBV7-3; 8 bases align to TRBD2. The CDR3 is 15 amino acids. CDR1 is SGHTA and CDR2 is FQGTGA in the germline V gene. J was trimmed by 5 bases and V by 3 bases; bases with no gene match: 5. Here the CDR3 DNA reads TGTGCCAGCAGCTTGTCCAGCGGGAGAACCGGGGAGCTGTTTTTT. Residues: CASSLSSGRTGELFF.

CDR3 nucleotides: TGTGCCAGCAGTTATCCAGGAAGGGCGGGGGTTCAGCCCCAGCATTTT. Translating gives CASSYPGRAGVQPQHF. This chain connects TRBV6-5 to TRBJ1-5; TRBD1 is a possible D gene (5 bases). The V and J ends lost 3 bases and 6 bases respectively, with 18 bases between them. Germline V gene lookup returns CDR1 MNHEY and CDR2 SVGAGI. The CDR3 runs 16 residues.

This clone turned up a few times. This rearrangement joins TRBV7-8 to TRBJ2-3; D is uncertain. The germline V and J ends were trimmed by 6 bases and 1 base, with 17 bases remaining between them. This CDR3 comprises 16 residues. Germline V gene lookup returns CDR1 SGHVS and CDR2 FQNEAQ. The CDR3 is CASSYFEATRTDTQYF. CDR3 bases: TGTGCCAGCAGTTACTTCGAAGCTACTCGCACAGATACGCAGTATTTT.

This clone was seen more than once but under ten times. V gene TRBV7-2 combines with J gene TRBJ2-2, with 8 bases aligning to TRBD2. Trimming took 1 base from V and 7 from J; bases not matched to a gene: 8. Per germline, CDR1 SGHTA and CDR2 FQGNSA. The CDR3 is 16 residues long. The CDR3 DNA follows: TGTGCCAGCAGCTTAGTCCCGGGAGGGCCGGGCGGGGAGCTGTTTTTT. Its protein product is CASSLVPGGPGGELFF.

This clone appeared a few times. This sequence joins TRBV7-3 and TRBJ2-7; possible D gene TRBD2, 6 bases. CDR3 length equals 14 residues. Germline CDR1 SGHTA, CDR2 FQGTGA. V was clipped by 2 bases and J by 4 bases, with 12 bases between them. CDR3 amino acids: CASSLDGSGYEQYF. CDR3 coding DNA: TGTGCCAGCAGCTTAGACGGGAGCGGGTACGAGCAGTACTTC. Drawing the rest from reference TRBV7-3 and TRBJ2-7, the complete variable domain is GAGVSQTPSNKVTEKGKYVELRCDPISGHTALYWYRQSLGQGPEFLIYFQGTGAADDSGLPNDRFFAVRPEGSVSTLKIQRTERGDSAVYLCASSLDGSGYEQYFGPGTRLTVT.

In this sample, this clone turned up many times. The chain is built from TRBV28 and TRBJ2-3; 7 positions match TRBD1. J gave up 1 base and V 6 bases, and 7 bases lay outside the gene matches. The CDR3 consists of 15 residues. From germline, CDR1 is MDHEN and CDR2 SYDVKM. The CDR3 DNA is TGTGCCAGCAGCGGACAGGCGGTGGGCACAGATACGCAGTATTTT. Amino acids: CASSGQAVGTDTQYF.

The chain couples TRBV29-1 to TRBJ2-7; the D is unclear. This CDR3 spans 15 amino acids. The V end lost 7 bases, the J end lost 0 bases, and 19 bases lay between the germline ends. Germline V gene sequence: CDR1 SQVTM, CDR2 ANQGSEA. CDR3 sequence reads: CSAPLYTSRSYEQYF. The CDR3, as DNA: TGCAGCGCTCCCCTGTACACCTCTCGCTCCTACGAGCAGTACTTC.